These 8 T cell receptor beta chains were sequenced from one sample in a study of T cells after yellow fever vaccination. TCRdb independently ran MiXCR on the 5' RACE reads; one entry per CDR3 protein. The repertoire holds nearly 300,000 distinct CDR3 sequences, with roughly 8.7% as singletons. Here the sequenced sample was CD4+ T cells sorted from PBMCs, taken 5 days after the yellow fever booster vaccination. The receptors here all came from a young man who received the YFV17D yellow fever vaccine.

This clonotype has ten or more counts. This chain connects TRBV9 to TRBJ2-2; TRBD1 is a possible D gene (5 bases). The CDR3 has 14 amino acids. V lost 0 bases and J 6 bases, leaving 9 bases between the germline ends. The germline V gene encodes CDR1 SGDLS and CDR2 YYNGEE. The CDR3 is CASSVDGAPGELFF. CDR3 DNA: TGTGCCAGCAGCGTAGATGGGGCGCCCGGGGAGCTGTTTTTT.

This CDR3 reads CASRGAGGAEAFF. The CDR3, as DNA: TGTGCCAGCAGGGGTGCAGGGGGAGCTGAAGCTTTCTTT. V gene TRBV6-5 combines with J gene TRBJ1-1; 7 bases are shared with TRBD1. Germline CDR1 is MNHEY and CDR2 is SVGAGI. The CDR3 is 13 amino acids. V lost 6 bases and J lost 6; bases outside the gene matches: 7.

This clonotype showed up just a few times. The rearrangement uses TRBV12-3 or TRBV12-4 and TRBJ2-3; the match to TRBD2 covers 9 bases. Trimming removed 5 bases from V and 3 bases from J; junction bases left unmatched: 6. This CDR3 has 15 residues. CDR3 in amino acids: CASSSGTSNTDTQYF. CDR3 in DNA: TGTGCCAGCAGTAGCGGGACTAGCAATACAGATACGCAGTATTTT.

The chain uses TRBV7-7 and TRBJ2-7, with 7 bases identical to TRBD1. The CDR3 runs to 13 residues. The V segment lost 5 bases and the J segment 6 bases; nucleotides outside the gene matches: 7. Germline CDR1 reads SSHAT; CDR2 reads FNYEAQ (reference sequence). The CDR3 loop is CASSRRDSSEQYF. CDR3 bases: TGTGCCAGCAGCCGCCGGGACAGTTCCGAGCAGTACTTC.

This clonotype has more than one count but fewer than ten. The chain links TRBV4-2 to TRBJ2-2; maybe TRBD2 (5 bases). From germline, CDR1 is LGHNA and CDR2 YNFKEQ. V was clipped by 0 bases and J by 5 bases, with 13 bases between them. The CDR3 length is 16 residues. The CDR3 loop reads CASSQDFPSRTGELFF. CDR3 nucleotides: TGTGCCAGCAGCCAAGATTTTCCTAGCAGGACCGGGGAGCTGTTTTTT.

This clonotype was seen repeatedly, ten times or more. V gene TRBV4-2 combines with J gene TRBJ1-6; D unclear. V was shortened by 0 bases and J by 4 bases, with 16 bases between the two germline ends. Germline V gene data show CDR1 as LGHNA and CDR2 as YNFKEQ. The CDR3 extends over 18 amino acids. CDR3 DNA: TGTGCCAGCAGCCAAGAGGGTACGGATTTCGAGTATAATTCACCCCTCCACTTT. Protein product: CASSQEGTDFEYNSPLHF.

This rearrangement joins TRBV4-2 to TRBJ2-3; D unclear. Trimming removed 0 bases at V and 2 bases at J, with 18 bases between. Germline CDR1 reads LGHNA; CDR2 reads YNFKEQ. This CDR3 is built from 18 residues. CDR3 bases: TGTGCCAGCAGCCAAGAACTAACCTGGGTCGAATACACAGATACGCAGTATTTT. This gives the protein CASSQELTWVEYTDTQYF.

This sequence joins TRBV19 and TRBJ2-3, with D tentatively TRBD2 (7 bases). CDR3 length: 14 amino acids. CDR1 and CDR2 from the germline V gene are LNHDA and SQIVND (reference sequence). V lost 10 bases and J 5 bases, leaving 19 bases between the germline ends. The CDR3 reads CATQRGGPGDTQYF. In DNA form, the CDR3 reads TGTGCCACTCAAAGGGGGGGCCCGGGAGATACGCAGTATTTT.